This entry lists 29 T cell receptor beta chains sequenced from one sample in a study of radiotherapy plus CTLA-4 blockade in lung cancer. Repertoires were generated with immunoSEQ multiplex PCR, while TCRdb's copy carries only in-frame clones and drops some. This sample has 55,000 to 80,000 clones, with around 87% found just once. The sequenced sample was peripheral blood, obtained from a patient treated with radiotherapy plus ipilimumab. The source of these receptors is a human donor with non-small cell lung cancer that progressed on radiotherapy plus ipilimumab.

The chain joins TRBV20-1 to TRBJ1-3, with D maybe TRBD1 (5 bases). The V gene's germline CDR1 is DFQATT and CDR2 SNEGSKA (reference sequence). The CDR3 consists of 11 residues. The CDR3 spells CSKGVGNTIYF. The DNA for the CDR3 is TGCAGCAAAGGGGTCGGAAACACCATATATTTT.

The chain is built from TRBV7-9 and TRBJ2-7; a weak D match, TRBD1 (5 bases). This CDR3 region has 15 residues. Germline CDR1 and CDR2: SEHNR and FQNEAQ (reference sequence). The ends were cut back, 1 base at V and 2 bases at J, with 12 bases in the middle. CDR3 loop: CASSLGAEGAYEQYV. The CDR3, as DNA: TGTGCCAGCAGCTTAGGGGCGGAAGGGGCCTACGAGCAGTACGTC.

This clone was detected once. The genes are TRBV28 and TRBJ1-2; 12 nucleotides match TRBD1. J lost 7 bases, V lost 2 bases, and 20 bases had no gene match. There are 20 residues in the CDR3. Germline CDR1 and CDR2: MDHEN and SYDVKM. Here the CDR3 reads CASSLPRRGRPGQGAFGYTF. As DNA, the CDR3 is TGTGCCAGCAGTTTACCCCGACGTGGACGACCGGGACAGGGGGCGTTTGGCTACACCTTC.

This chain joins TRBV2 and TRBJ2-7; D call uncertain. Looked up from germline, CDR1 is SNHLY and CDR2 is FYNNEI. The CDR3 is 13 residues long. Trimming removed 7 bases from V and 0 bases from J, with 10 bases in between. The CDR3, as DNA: TGTGCCAGCACTCCTGAGAGCTCCTACGAGCAGTACGTC. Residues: CASTPESSYEQYV.

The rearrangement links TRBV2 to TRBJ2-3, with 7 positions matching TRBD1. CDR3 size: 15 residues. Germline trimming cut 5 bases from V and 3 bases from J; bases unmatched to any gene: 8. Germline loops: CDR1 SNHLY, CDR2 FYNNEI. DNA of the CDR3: TGTGCCAGCAGTTCCTACCAGACAGGGACAGATACGCAGTATTTT. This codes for CASSSYQTGTDTQYF.

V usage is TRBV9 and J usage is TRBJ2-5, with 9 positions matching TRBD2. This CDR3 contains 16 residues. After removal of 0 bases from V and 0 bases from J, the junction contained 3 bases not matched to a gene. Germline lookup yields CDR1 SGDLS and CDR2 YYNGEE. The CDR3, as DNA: TGTGCCAGCAGCGTAGGGGCTAGCGGGGACCAAGAGACCCAGTACTTC. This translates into CASSVGASGDQETQYF. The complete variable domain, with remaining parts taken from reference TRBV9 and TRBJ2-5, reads DSGVTQTPKHLITATGQRVTLRCSPRSGDLSVYWYQQSLDQGLQFLIQYYNGEERAKGNILERFSAQQFPDLHSELNLSSLELGDSALYFCASSVGASGDQETQYFGPGTRLLVL.

The CDR3 protein is CASSRGKDSLQFF. In nucleotides, the CDR3 is TGTGCCAGCAGCCGCGGAAAAGACAGTCTACAGTTCTTC. The chain uses TRBV7-9 and TRBJ2-1; D may be TRBD1 (5 bases). Between the trimmed V and J ends, which lost 5 bases and 13 bases, there was a span of 18 bases. From germline, CDR1 is SEHNR and CDR2 FQNEAQ (reference sequence). CDR3 length equals 13 residues.

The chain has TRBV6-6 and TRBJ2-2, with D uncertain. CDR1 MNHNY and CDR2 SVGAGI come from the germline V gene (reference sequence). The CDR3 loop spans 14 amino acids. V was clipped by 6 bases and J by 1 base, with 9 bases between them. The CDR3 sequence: CASRGTVNTGELFF. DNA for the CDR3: TGTGCCAGCAGGGGCACAGTGAACACCGGGGAGCTGTTTTTT.

CDR3 nucleotide sequence: TGTGCCAGCAGTCCTTTGACTAGCGGGAGGCCCCGGGACAATGAGCAGTTCTTC. Amino acid sequence: CASSPLTSGRPRDNEQFF. The V gene is TRBV27, the J gene TRBJ2-1; TRBD2 agrees at 13 bases. CDR3 length: 18 amino acids. V shed 5 bases, J shed 5 bases, and the junction held 12 bases outside the gene matches. From germline, CDR1 is MNHEY and CDR2 SMNVEV (reference sequence).

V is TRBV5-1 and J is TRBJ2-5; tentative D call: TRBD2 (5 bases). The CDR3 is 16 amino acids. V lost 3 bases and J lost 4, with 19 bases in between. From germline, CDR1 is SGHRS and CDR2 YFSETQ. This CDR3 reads CASSSGVGAGVETQYF. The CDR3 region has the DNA TGCGCCAGCAGCTCCGGCGTGGGAGCTGGGGTAGAGACCCAGTACTTC. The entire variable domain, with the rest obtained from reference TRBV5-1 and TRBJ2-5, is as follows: KAGVTQTPRYLIKTRGQQVTLSCSPISGHRSVSWYQQTPGQGLQFLFEYFSETQRNKGNFPGRFSGRQFSNSRSEMNVSTLELGDSALYLCASSSGVGAGVETQYFGPGTRLLVL.

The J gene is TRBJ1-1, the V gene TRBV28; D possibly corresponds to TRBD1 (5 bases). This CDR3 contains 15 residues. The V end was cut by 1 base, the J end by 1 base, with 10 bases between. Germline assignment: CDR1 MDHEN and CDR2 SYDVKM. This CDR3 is CASSLLGEPNTEAFF. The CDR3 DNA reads TGTGCCAGCAGTTTATTGGGGGAGCCGAACACTGAAGCTTTCTTT.

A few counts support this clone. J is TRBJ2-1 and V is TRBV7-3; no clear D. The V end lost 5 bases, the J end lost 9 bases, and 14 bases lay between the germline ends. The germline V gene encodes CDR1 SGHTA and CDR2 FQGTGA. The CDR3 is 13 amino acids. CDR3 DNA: TGTGCCAGCAGCCTTAGTGGTGAGTTTGAGCAGTTCTTC. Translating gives CASSLSGEFEQFF.

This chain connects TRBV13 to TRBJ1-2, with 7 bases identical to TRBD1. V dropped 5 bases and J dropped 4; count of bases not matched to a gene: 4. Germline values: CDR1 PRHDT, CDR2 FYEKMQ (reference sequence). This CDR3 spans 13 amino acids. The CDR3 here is CASSRQGGYGYTF. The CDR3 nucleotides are TGTGCCAGCAGCCGACAGGGCGGCTATGGCTACACCTTC.

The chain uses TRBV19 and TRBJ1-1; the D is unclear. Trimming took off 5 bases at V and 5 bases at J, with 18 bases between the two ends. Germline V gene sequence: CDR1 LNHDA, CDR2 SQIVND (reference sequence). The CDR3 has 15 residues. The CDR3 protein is CASSPDRARKTEAFF. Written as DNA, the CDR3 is TGTGCCAGTAGTCCAGACCGGGCCCGGAAGACTGAAGCTTTCTTT.

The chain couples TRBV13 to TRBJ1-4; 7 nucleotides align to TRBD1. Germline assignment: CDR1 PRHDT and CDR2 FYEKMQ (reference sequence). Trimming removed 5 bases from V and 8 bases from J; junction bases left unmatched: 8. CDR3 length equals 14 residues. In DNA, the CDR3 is TGTGCCAGCAGCCAGACAGGGCGGCGCGAAAAACTGTTTTTT. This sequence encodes CASSQTGRREKLFF.

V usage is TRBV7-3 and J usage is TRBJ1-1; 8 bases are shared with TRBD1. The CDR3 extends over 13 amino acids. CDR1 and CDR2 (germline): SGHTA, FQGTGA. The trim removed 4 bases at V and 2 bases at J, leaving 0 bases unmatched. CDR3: CASSSGGNTEAFF. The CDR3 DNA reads TGTGCCAGCAGCTCAGGGGGCAACACTGAAGCTTTCTTT. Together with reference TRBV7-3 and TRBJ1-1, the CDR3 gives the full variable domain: GAGVSQTPSNKVTEKGKYVELRCDPISGHTALYWYRQSLGQGPEFLIYFQGTGAADDSGLPNDRFFAVRPEGSVSTLKIQRTERGDSAVYLCASSSGGNTEAFFGQGTRLTVV.

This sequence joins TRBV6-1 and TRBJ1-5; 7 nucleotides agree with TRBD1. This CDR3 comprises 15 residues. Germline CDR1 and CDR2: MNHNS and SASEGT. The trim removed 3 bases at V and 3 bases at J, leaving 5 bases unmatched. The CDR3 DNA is TGTGCCAGCAGTGAGGAAGGGGGCTACAATCAGCCCCAGCATTTT. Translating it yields CASSEEGGYNQPQHF.

The DNA of the CDR3 is TGTGCCAGCAGTTCAGGGGTTGGAAACACCATATATTTT. Amino acids: CASSSGVGNTIYF. This rearrangement joins TRBV6-6 to TRBJ1-3; a weak D match, TRBD1 (6 bases). V lost 4 bases and J 3 bases, leaving 7 bases between the germline ends. The CDR3 totals 13 residues. The germline CDR1 and CDR2 sequences are MNHNY and SVGAGI (reference sequence).

DNA of the CDR3: TGTGCCAGCAGCGTAGGTACAGGGAAGGCCCAGCATTTT. Translating gives CASSVGTGKAQHF. This chain links TRBV9 with TRBJ1-5; D may be TRBD1 (6 bases). The CDR3 covers 13 residues. The V gene's germline CDR1 is SGDLS and CDR2 YYNGEE. With 0 bases removed from V and 11 bases from J, the gap between germline ends came to 12 bases.

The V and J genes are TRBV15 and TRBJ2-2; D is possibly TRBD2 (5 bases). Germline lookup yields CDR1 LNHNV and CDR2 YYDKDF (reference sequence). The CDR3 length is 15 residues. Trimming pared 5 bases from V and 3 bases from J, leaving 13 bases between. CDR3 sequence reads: CATSGRTFDTGELFF. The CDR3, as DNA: TGTGCCACCAGCGGAAGGACTTTTGACACCGGGGAGCTGTTTTTT.

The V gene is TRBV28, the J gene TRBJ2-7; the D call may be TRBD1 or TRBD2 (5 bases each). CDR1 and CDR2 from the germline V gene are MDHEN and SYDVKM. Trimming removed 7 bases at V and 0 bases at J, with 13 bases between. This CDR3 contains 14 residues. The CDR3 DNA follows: TGTGCCAGCACCTGGGGGAGAAGCTCCTACGAGCAGTACTTC. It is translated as CASTWGRSSYEQYF.

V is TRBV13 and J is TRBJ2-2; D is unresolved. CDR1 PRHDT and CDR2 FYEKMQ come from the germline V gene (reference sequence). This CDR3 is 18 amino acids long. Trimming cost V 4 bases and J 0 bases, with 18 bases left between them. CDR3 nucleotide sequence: TGTGCCAGCAGCTCCTACATTGAGCCAACAGCGAACACCGGGGAGCTGTTTTTT. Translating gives CASSSYIEPTANTGELFF.

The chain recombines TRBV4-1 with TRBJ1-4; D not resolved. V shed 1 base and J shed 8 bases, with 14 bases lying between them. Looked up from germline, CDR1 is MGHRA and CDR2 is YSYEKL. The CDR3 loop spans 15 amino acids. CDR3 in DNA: TGCGCCAGCAGCCAAGTAGGGAAGCGTGAAGAAAAACTGTTTTTT. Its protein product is CASSQVGKREEKLFF.

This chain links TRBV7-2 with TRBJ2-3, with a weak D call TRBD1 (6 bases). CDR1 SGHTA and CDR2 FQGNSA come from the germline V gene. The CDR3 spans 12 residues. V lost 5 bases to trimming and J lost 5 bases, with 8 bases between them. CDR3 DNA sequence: TGTGCCAGCAGCCAACAGGGAGATACGCAGTATTTT. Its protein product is CASSQQGDTQYF.

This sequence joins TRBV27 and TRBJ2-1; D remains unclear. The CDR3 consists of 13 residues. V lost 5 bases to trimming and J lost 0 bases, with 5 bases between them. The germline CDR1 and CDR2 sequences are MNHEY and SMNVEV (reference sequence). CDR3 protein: CASSTSSYNEQFF. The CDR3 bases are TGTGCCAGCAGTACGAGCTCCTACAATGAGCAGTTCTTC.

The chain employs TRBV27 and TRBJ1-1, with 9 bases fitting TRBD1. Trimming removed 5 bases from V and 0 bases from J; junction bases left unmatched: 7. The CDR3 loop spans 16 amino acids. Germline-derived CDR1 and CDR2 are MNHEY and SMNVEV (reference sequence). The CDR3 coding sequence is TGTGCCAGCAGTCCCCGGACAGGGGAGGTGAACACTGAAGCTTTCTTT. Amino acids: CASSPRTGEVNTEAFF.

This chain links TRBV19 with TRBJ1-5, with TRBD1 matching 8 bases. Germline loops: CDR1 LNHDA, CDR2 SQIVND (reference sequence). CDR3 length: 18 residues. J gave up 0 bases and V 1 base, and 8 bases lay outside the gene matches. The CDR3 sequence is CASSIVTGGDYSNQPQHF. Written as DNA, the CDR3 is TGTGCCAGTAGTATAGTTACAGGGGGAGATTATAGCAATCAGCCCCAGCATTTT.

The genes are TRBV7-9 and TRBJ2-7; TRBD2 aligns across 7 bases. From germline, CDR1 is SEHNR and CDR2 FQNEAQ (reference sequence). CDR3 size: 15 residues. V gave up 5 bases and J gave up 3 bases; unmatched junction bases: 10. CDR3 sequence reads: CASSPEAGSGYEQYV. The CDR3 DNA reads TGTGCCAGCAGCCCGGAAGCGGGAAGCGGCTACGAGCAGTACGTC.

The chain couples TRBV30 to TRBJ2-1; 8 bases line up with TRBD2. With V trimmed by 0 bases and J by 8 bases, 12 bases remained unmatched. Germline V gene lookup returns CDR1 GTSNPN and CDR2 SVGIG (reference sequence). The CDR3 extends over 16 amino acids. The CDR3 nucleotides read TGTGCCTGGAGTGTACTGGTCGGGAGGGCCAGGGATGAGCAGTTCTTC. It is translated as CAWSVLVGRARDEQFF.